This TCR beta chain derives from a study of blood T cells in healthy people across ages. Study results and caveats: Roughly linearly, TCR beta diversity per million T cells fell as age increased.

Comments on this clonotype: No antigen is known for it.

Sample-barcoded 5' priming and a J-beta primer mix drove a second PCR of 7 to 11 cycles. TCRdb reanalysed the 5' RACE reads using MiXCR and keeps one entry per CDR3 protein. The sample records 1.5 million or so distinct CDR3 sequences, approximately 42% being singletons. V was pared by 0 bases and J by 2 bases, with 12 bases between. Germline loops: CDR1 LGHDT, CDR2 YNNKEL (reference sequence). This CDR3 has 16 amino acids. Sequenced: blood. The clonotype comes from a woman aged 18-29 years in good health. The chain recombines TRBV3-1 with TRBJ2-3; no reliable D call. CDR3 sequence: CASSQDRSRITDTQYF. CDR3 DNA sequence: TGTGCCAGCAGCCAAGATCGGAGCCGGATCACAGATACGCAGTATTTT.